The 27 T cell receptor beta chains below were found in one sample sequenced in a study of T cell changes during pregnancy in multiple sclerosis. Sequencing used immunoSEQ multiplex PCR; TCRdb keeps in-frame clones, though not all of them. Altogether about 72,000 clones are present, 90% to 95% being singletons, with the ten largest covering around 0.64%. The starting material was peripheral blood, obtained in the third trimester of pregnancy. These receptors originate from a female donor in good health, enrolled as a control in a pregnancy study.

The chain employs TRBV9 and TRBJ1-4; no reliable D call. CDR3 length: 16 residues. V lost 4 bases, J lost 4 bases, and 17 bases lay in between. The germline CDR1 and CDR2 sequences are SGDLS and YYNGEE. CDR3 region: CASSPRPSRDNEKLFF. DNA for the CDR3: TGTGCCAGCAGCCCCCGGCCCTCGCGGGATAATGAAAAACTGTTTTTT.

This clone has only one observation. One junction end disagrees with the germline gene, perhaps due to a read error. The chain recombines TRBV4-1 with TRBJ1-5; D is uncertain. The CDR3 extends over 15 amino acids. The germline gives CDR1 MGHRA, CDR2 YSYEKL. CDR3 sequence reads: CASSQVLADNQPQHF. The CDR3 nucleotides read TGCGCCAGCAGTCAAGTTCTGGCAGACAATCAGCCCCAGCATTTT.

This chain joins TRBV6-5 and TRBJ2-7; 8 positions agree with TRBD1. The CDR3 has 15 amino acids. Germline CDR1 is MNHEY and CDR2 is SVGAGI. The trim removed 5 bases at V and 0 bases at J, leaving 6 bases unmatched. CDR3 bases: TGTGCCAGCAGTAGGGACAGGCTCGACTCCTACGAGCAGTACTTC. Amino acid sequence: CASSRDRLDSYEQYF.

V gene TRBV5-1 combines with J gene TRBJ2-5, with 8 nucleotides matching TRBD2. The CDR3 is 13 residues long. V lost 3 bases to trimming and J lost 5 bases; unmatched junction nucleotides: 3. The germline gives CDR1 SGHRS, CDR2 YFSETQ. CDR3 sequence reads: CASSYTSGETQYF. DNA for the CDR3: TGCGCCAGCAGCTACACTAGCGGTGAGACCCAGTACTTC.

The rearrangement links TRBV11-2 to TRBJ2-1; 9 nucleotides match TRBD2. This CDR3 comprises 16 residues. Germline V gene sequence: CDR1 SGHAT, CDR2 FQNNGV. V dropped 1 base and J dropped 7; count of bases not matched to a gene: 8. The CDR3 loop reads CASSLGSASGVNEQFF. The CDR3 bases are TGTGCCAGCAGCTTAGGTTCGGCTAGCGGGGTAAATGAGCAGTTCTTC.

J is TRBJ2-7 and V is TRBV28; tentative D call: TRBD1 (5 bases). V was shortened by 6 bases and J by 3 bases, with 18 bases between the two germline ends. The CDR3 is made up of 15 amino acids. Germline CDR1 MDHEN, CDR2 SYDVKM. In DNA, the CDR3 is TGTGCCAGCAGCGATCAGGGAAAGGGAAGCTACGAGCAGTACTTC. Translation gives CASSDQGKGSYEQYF.

The chain is built from TRBV10-3 and TRBJ2-6, with 9 bases aligning to TRBD2. There are 18 residues in the CDR3. CDR1 ENHRY and CDR2 SYGVKD come from the germline V gene. The ends lost 11 bases at V and 0 bases at J; junction bases unmatched: 14. The CDR3 here is CAVKRGAQGSSGANVLTF. Written as DNA, the CDR3 is TGTGCCGTGAAGCGGGGGGCGCAGGGATCCTCTGGGGCCAACGTCCTGACTTTC.

The rearrangement links TRBV6-1 to TRBJ1-6; no clear D. The V gene's germline CDR1 is MNHNS and CDR2 SASEGT. CDR3 length: 16 amino acids. V gave up 0 bases and J gave up 8 bases, with 14 bases separating them. The CDR3 loop reads CASSEASEGGYSPLHF. The CDR3 bases are TGTGCCAGCAGTGAAGCATCGGAGGGAGGGTATTCACCCCTCCACTTT.

As regards this clone: Germline is not matched at one junction end, which may reflect a read error. This chain links TRBV7-9 with TRBJ2-7; D tentatively reads TRBD1 or TRBD2 (6 bases each). Germline-derived CDR1 and CDR2 are SEHNR and FQNEAQ (reference sequence). CDR3 length equals 15 residues. In nucleotides, the CDR3 is TGTGCCAGCAGTTTAGGGGGGCTAGTAATGGGCGAGCAGTACTTC. Amino acid sequence: CASSLGGLVMGEQYF.

For the CDR3, the DNA is TGTGCCAGCAGTGATGAGCGGGGGGGCCCCGGGGAGCTGTTTTTT. As protein: CASSDERGGPGELFF. The chain joins TRBV2 to TRBJ2-2; 10 bases fit TRBD2. The ends lost 3 bases at V and 6 bases at J; junction bases unmatched: 4. The CDR3 covers 15 residues. Per the germline V gene, CDR1 is SNHLY and CDR2 is FYNNEI.

The chain couples TRBV19 to TRBJ1-5; 10 nucleotides align to TRBD1. The CDR3 is made up of 17 amino acids. Trimming removed 5 bases from V and 0 bases from J; junction bases left unmatched: 7. Germline V gives CDR1 LNHDA, CDR2 SQIVND (reference sequence). The CDR3 loop is CASSLDRGDYSNQPQHF. The CDR3 region has the DNA TGTGCCAGTAGTTTGGACAGGGGGGACTATAGCAATCAGCCCCAGCATTTT.

V and J are TRBV4-3 and TRBJ1-5; D gene unclear. In germline, CDR1 is LGHNA, CDR2 YSLEER. Trimming stripped 1 base from V and 5 bases from J, with 6 bases between. CDR3 length equals 13 residues. The CDR3 here is CASSQVPDQPQHF. The CDR3 DNA reads as TGCGCCAGCAGCCAAGTTCCCGATCAGCCCCAGCATTTT.

V and J are TRBV20-1 and TRBJ2-7, with D unclear. The CDR3 is 11 residues long. CDR1 DFQATT and CDR2 SNEGSKA come from the germline V gene (reference sequence). The CDR3 sequence is CSLPGPYEQYF. CDR3 bases: TGCAGCCTCCCGGGTCCCTACGAGCAGTACTTC.

V usage is TRBV6-4 and J usage is TRBJ1-2; tentative D call: TRBD1 (5 bases). This CDR3 has 12 residues. Trimming took 3 bases from V and 7 from J, leaving 9 bases between them. Germline CDR1 is MRHNA and CDR2 is SNTAGT. CDR3 protein: CASSDVGAGYTF. The CDR3, as DNA: TGTGCCAGCAGTGATGTAGGGGCTGGCTACACCTTC.

The chain combines TRBV6-5 with TRBJ1-1; TRBD1 aligns across 10 bases. The CDR3 sequence is 15 residues long. From germline, CDR1 is MNHEY and CDR2 SVGAGI. J gave up 7 bases and V 4 bases, and 9 bases lay outside the gene matches. The CDR3 here is CASSSAGTGAIEAFF. In nucleotides, the CDR3 is TGTGCCAGCAGTTCGGCCGGGACAGGGGCAATTGAAGCTTTCTTT.

Written as DNA, the CDR3 is TGTGCCAGCAGTTTATCTGGGGCGAGGAACGAGCAGTACTTC. Translated, it gives CASSLSGARNEQYF. J is TRBJ2-7 and V is TRBV7-9; TRBD1 might be the D (5 bases). V dropped 6 bases and J dropped 5 bases, with 17 bases sitting between them. The length of the CDR3 is 14 residues. Per the germline V gene, CDR1 is SEHNR and CDR2 is FQNEAQ (reference sequence).

The J gene is TRBJ2-7, the V gene TRBV27; 7 bases are a match to TRBD2. The CDR3 spans 12 residues. The junction had 1 base not matched to a gene; V was cut back by 5 bases and J by 3 bases. Germline V CDR1 and CDR2: MNHEY, SMNVEV (reference sequence). CDR3 in DNA: TGTGCCAGCAGTGGGACTATCTACGAGCAGTACTTC. Protein sequence: CASSGTIYEQYF.

The CDR3 region is CASSQLGRGNYEQYF. CDR3 DNA sequence: TGCGCCAGCAGCCAGCTTGGGCGGGGGAACTACGAGCAGTACTTC. This chain links TRBV5-1 with TRBJ2-7; 7 bases are a match to TRBD2. V was clipped by 4 bases and J by 3 bases; unmatched bases: 10. CDR1 and CDR2 from the germline V gene are SGHRS and YFSETQ. This CDR3 comprises 15 residues.

V usage is TRBV19 and J usage is TRBJ2-1; TRBD1 might be the D (6 bases). Germline V gene data show CDR1 as LNHDA and CDR2 as SQIVND (reference sequence). This CDR3 spans 15 amino acids. The V gene lost 0 bases and the J gene lost 4 bases, with 10 bases spanning the gap. The CDR3 is CASSIDRDKYNEQFF. For the CDR3, the DNA is TGTGCCAGTAGTATAGACCGGGACAAATACAATGAGCAGTTCTTC.

The CDR3 loop is CASSQDGLAGGKNIQYF. The CDR3, as DNA: TGCGCCAGCAGCCAAGATGGACTAGCGGGGGGCAAAAACATTCAGTACTTC. The V gene is TRBV4-3, the J gene TRBJ2-4; 14 nucleotides align to TRBD2. Germline V gene data show CDR1 as LGHNA and CDR2 as YSLEER. With V trimmed by 0 bases and J by 3 bases, 1 base remained unmatched. CDR3 length equals 17 residues.

The genes are TRBV10-3 and TRBJ2-4, with D possibly being TRBD2 (6 bases). The CDR3 has 15 residues. V gave up 0 bases and J gave up 0 bases, with 6 bases separating them. Per the germline V gene, CDR1 is ENHRY and CDR2 is SYGVKD. The CDR3 DNA reads TGTGCCATCAGTGAGTCAGCGGGAGCCAAAAACATTCAGTACTTC. It translates to CAISESAGAKNIQYF.

J is TRBJ2-1 and V is TRBV7-2, with TRBD2 as a possible D gene (6 bases). Between the trimmed V and J ends, which lost 4 bases and 4 bases, there was a span of 17 bases. The germline gives CDR1 SGHTA, CDR2 FQGNSA. The CDR3 consists of 16 residues. CDR3 DNA: TGTGCCAGCAGCTCCCGTGCAGCGGGTATTTACAATGAGCAGTTCTTC. Translated, it gives CASSSRAAGIYNEQFF.

The chain joins TRBV19 to TRBJ2-3; perhaps TRBD2 as D (6 bases). The length of the CDR3 is 15 residues. Trimming took off 3 bases at V and 4 bases at J, with 14 bases between the two ends. Germline values: CDR1 LNHDA, CDR2 SQIVND (reference sequence). Here the CDR3 DNA reads TGTGCCAGTAGTATTGCCGGGAGCCCCCCAGATACGCAGTATTTT. Translating gives CASSIAGSPPDTQYF.

This clone has more than one count but fewer than ten. The genes are TRBV15 and TRBJ2-1, with D perhaps TRBD2 (5 bases). In germline, CDR1 is LNHNV, CDR2 YYDKDF (reference sequence). The CDR3 is 16 amino acids. V lost 0 bases to trimming and J lost 4 bases, with 13 bases between them. CDR3 region: CATSREDPGTYNEQFF. The CDR3 bases are TGTGCCACCAGCAGAGAAGACCCGGGAACGTACAATGAGCAGTTCTTC.

This clone occurred once. The rearrangement links TRBV4-3 to TRBJ2-7; D remains unclear. Trimming removed 0 bases from V and 4 bases from J, with 7 bases in between. CDR3 size: 13 residues. From germline, CDR1 is LGHNA and CDR2 YSLEER. In DNA, the CDR3 is TGCGCCAGCAGCCAAGAGCCAGGTTACGAGCAGTACTTC. As protein: CASSQEPGYEQYF.

This chain connects TRBV6-6 to TRBJ1-1; TRBD1 is a possible D gene (5 bases). CDR1 is MNHNY and CDR2 is SVGAGI in the germline V gene (reference sequence). Trimming removed 6 bases from V and 7 bases from J, with 9 bases in between. The CDR3 has 11 amino acids. CDR3 amino acids: CASSLGGEAFF. CDR3 DNA sequence: TGTGCCAGCAGCCTCGGGGGTGAAGCTTTCTTT.

V is TRBV5-4 and J is TRBJ2-7; D gene ambiguous. Per germline, CDR1 SGHNT and CDR2 YYREEE (reference sequence). The V end lost 1 base, the J end lost 2 bases, and 10 bases lay between the germline ends. The CDR3 spans 14 residues. The CDR3 DNA follows: TGTGCCAGCAGCTTGCTGGCTCGTCCCTACGAGCAGTACTTC. This sequence encodes CASSLLARPYEQYF.